What follows are 21 T cell receptor beta chains derived from one specimen sequenced in a study of cytomegalovirus exposure and HLA in healthy donors. The PCR employed 60 Vbeta primers together with 13 Jbeta primers. Here immunoSEQ multiplex PCR was the method, and the copy in TCRdb shows in-frame clones only, minus some. The sample features roughly 80,000 clones, with 0.58% in its top ten. The sample comprised PBMCs. These receptor sequences come from a man in his fifties in good health and CMV-seronegative.

This chain connects TRBV30 to TRBJ2-3; 8 nucleotides line up with TRBD2. Germline assignment: CDR1 GTSNPN and CDR2 SVGIG (reference sequence). This CDR3 is built from 14 residues. V was pared by 5 bases and J by 3 bases, with 7 bases of the junction left unmatched. CDR3 in DNA: TGTGCCTGGTATAGGGCGGGGGGAACAGATACGCAGTATTTT. As protein: CAWYRAGGTDTQYF. The full variable domain, in which reference TRBV30 and TRBJ2-3 provide the parts outside the CDR3, is SQTIHQWPATLVQPVGSPLSLECTVEGTSNPNLYWYRQAAGRGLQLLFYSVGIGQISSEVPQNLSASRPQDRQFILSSKKLLLSDSGFYLCAWYRAGGTDTQYFGPGTRLTVL.

This rearrangement joins TRBV6-5 to TRBJ1-1; 11 positions match TRBD1. CDR3 size: 15 residues. J gave up 5 bases and V 2 bases, and 4 bases lay outside the gene matches. Germline CDR1 and CDR2: MNHEY and SVGAGI. The CDR3 DNA reads as TGTGCCAGCAGTTACCACGGGACAGGGGGGACTGAAGCTTTCTTT. Translating gives CASSYHGTGGTEAFF.

The chain employs TRBV5-4 and TRBJ1-2; TRBD1 matches at 11 bases. V was clipped by 4 bases and J by 1 base; unmatched bases: 3. Germline CDR1 and CDR2: SGHNT and YYREEE (reference sequence). The CDR3 covers 15 residues. CDR3 sequence (DNA): TGTGCCAGCAGCCCGGGACAGGGGGTTAACTATGGCTACACCTTC. Translation gives CASSPGQGVNYGYTF.

The genes are TRBV6-1 and TRBJ2-7; D is ambiguous. In germline, CDR1 is MNHNS, CDR2 SASEGT. The CDR3 covers 12 residues. Trimming removed 4 bases from V and 4 bases from J, with 8 bases in between. This CDR3 is CASSVNFYEQYF. The CDR3 DNA reads as TGTGCCAGCAGTGTTAACTTTTACGAGCAGTACTTC.

The CDR3 reads CASSSGRHRGGSYEQYF. The CDR3 DNA sequence: TGTGCCAGCAGCTCCGGGAGGCATCGGGGGGGCTCCTACGAGCAGTACTTC. The chain recombines TRBV7-8 with TRBJ2-7, with 8 bases lining up with TRBD2. Germline V gene lookup returns CDR1 SGHVS and CDR2 FQNEAQ. V shed 4 bases and J 0 bases; nucleotides not matched to a gene: 11. The CDR3 covers 17 residues.

The chain links TRBV27 to TRBJ2-5, with D possibly matching TRBD2 (6 bases). This CDR3 is 14 amino acids long. Trimming pared 7 bases from V and 11 bases from J, leaving 23 bases between. CDR1 MNHEY and CDR2 SMNVEV come from the germline V gene (reference sequence). The CDR3 DNA is TGTGCCAGCAAGTCCCCGGGACTCCCCATTAGGCAGTACTTC. Protein sequence: CASKSPGLPIRQYF.

The chain recombines TRBV6-5 with TRBJ2-3; 8 bases align to TRBD1. The V segment lost 5 bases and the J segment 3 bases; nucleotides outside the gene matches: 7. CDR3 length: 15 residues. Germline CDR1 and CDR2: MNHEY and SVGAGI. In DNA form, the CDR3 reads TGTGCCAGCAGTGCAAGACAGGGGACGACAGATACGCAGTATTTT. Its protein product is CASSARQGTTDTQYF.

V gene TRBV28 combines with J gene TRBJ1-1; D is undetermined. There are 16 residues in the CDR3. V was shortened by 4 bases and J by 5 bases, with 20 bases between the two germline ends. The germline V gene encodes CDR1 MDHEN and CDR2 SYDVKM. CDR3 residues: CASSSPGRMYGTEAFF. CDR3 in DNA: TGTGCCAGCAGTTCCCCAGGTAGGATGTATGGTACTGAAGCTTTCTTT.

The chain has TRBV18 and TRBJ2-3, with a weak D call TRBD2 (6 bases). This CDR3 comprises 17 residues. Trimming cost V 1 base and J 6 bases, with 20 bases left between them. Germline CDR1 reads KGHSH; CDR2 reads LQKENI. The CDR3 region has the DNA TGTGCCAGCTCACCACTCATATTCCGGGGGAGTGCGGATACGCAGTATTTT. Amino acids: CASSPLIFRGSADTQYF.

The chain joins TRBV4-2 to TRBJ2-1; 11 bases align to TRBD2. The CDR3 runs 16 residues. Germline V gene data show CDR1 as LGHNA and CDR2 as YNFKEQ. V shed 3 bases and J 4 bases; nucleotides not matched to a gene: 5. CDR3 region: CASSHLLAGEYNEQFF. CDR3 in DNA: TGTGCCAGCAGCCACTTACTAGCGGGGGAGTACAATGAGCAGTTCTTC.

V usage is TRBV5-1 and J usage is TRBJ2-2, with a weak D call TRBD1 (7 bases). Between the trimmed V and J ends, which lost 7 bases and 3 bases, there was a span of 13 bases. The germline V gene has CDR1 SGHRS and CDR2 YFSETQ. The CDR3 is made up of 14 amino acids. The CDR3 DNA is TGCGCCAGCGCGGGGCAGGGGGACACCGGGGAGCTGTTTTTT. Protein product: CASAGQGDTGELFF.

This rearrangement joins TRBV6-5 to TRBJ2-3; 12 bases are a match to TRBD2. The CDR3 covers 15 residues. Germline CDR1 MNHEY, CDR2 SVGAGI. V gave up 8 bases and J gave up 0 bases; unmatched junction bases: 3. This CDR3 reads CASRTSGVSTDTQYF. CDR3 bases: TGTGCCAGCCGGACTAGCGGGGTTAGCACAGATACGCAGTATTTT.

The chain carries TRBV10-3 and TRBJ1-1; 10 bases are shared with TRBD1. With 6 bases clipped from V and 5 bases from J, the junction kept 3 bases outside the gene matches. Germline CDR1 ENHRY, CDR2 SYGVKD. The CDR3 runs to 13 residues. CDR3 DNA: TGTGCCATCAGGGGGACAGGGGAGACTGAAGCTTTCTTT. This sequence encodes CAIRGTGETEAFF.

In DNA, the CDR3 is TGTGCCAGTACCCCGGGCAGGGCCAACTATGGCTACACCTTC. As protein: CASTPGRANYGYTF. The chain combines TRBV19 with TRBJ1-2; D is possibly TRBD1 (5 bases). Germline CDR1 is LNHDA and CDR2 is SQIVND (reference sequence). V lost 7 bases and J 2 bases, leaving 14 bases between the germline ends. The CDR3 contains 14 residues.

The rearrangement joins TRBV28 to TRBJ1-6; the D gene is possibly TRBD1 (5 bases). This CDR3 comprises 14 residues. From germline, CDR1 is MDHEN and CDR2 SYDVKM. V was cut by 5 bases and J by 2 bases, with 7 bases left in between. Here the CDR3 reads CASSPRAYNSPLHF. The CDR3 bases are TGTGCCAGCAGTCCCAGGGCCTATAATTCACCCCTCCACTTT.

As DNA, the CDR3 is TGTGCCAGCAGCGCCGGGGACAGTGGTGGTGAAAAACTGTTTTTT. Translating gives CASSAGDSGGEKLFF. The J gene is TRBJ1-4, the V gene TRBV9; the match to TRBD1 covers 7 bases. The junction had 9 bases not matched to a gene; V was cut back by 3 bases and J by 7 bases. This CDR3 contains 15 residues. Germline CDR1 SGDLS, CDR2 YYNGEE.

The chain has TRBV5-4 and TRBJ2-7; tentatively, D is TRBD1 (5 bases). Trimming left V 2 bases short and J 6 bases short, with 12 bases between. This CDR3 has 13 residues. Germline CDR1 SGHNT, CDR2 YYREEE (reference sequence). CDR3 region: CASSFQGMGEQYF. In DNA, the CDR3 is TGTGCCAGCAGCTTTCAGGGTATGGGCGAGCAGTACTTC.

The rearrangement uses TRBV28 and TRBJ1-2, with TRBD1 matching 9 bases. This CDR3 spans 15 amino acids. Trimming took 8 bases from V and 5 from J; bases not matched to a gene: 12. The germline gives CDR1 MDHEN, CDR2 SYDVKM. CDR3 sequence: CASRETGTGIYGYTF. The DNA for the CDR3 is TGTGCCAGCCGGGAAACCGGGACAGGGATTTATGGCTACACCTTC.

V gene TRBV7-9 combines with J gene TRBJ1-6; D is uncertain. The CDR3 consists of 13 residues. In germline, CDR1 is SEHNR, CDR2 FQNEAQ (reference sequence). V was cut by 3 bases and J by 8 bases, with 8 bases left in between. CDR3 nucleotide sequence: TGTGCCAGCAGCTTCACAGAGTATTCACCCCTCCACTTT. Its protein is CASSFTEYSPLHF.

The rearrangement uses TRBV9 and TRBJ2-7; the D gene is possibly TRBD1 (6 bases). The CDR3 extends over 13 amino acids. Between the trimmed V and J ends, which lost 0 bases and 5 bases, there was a span of 9 bases. Germline V lookup: CDR1 SGDLS, CDR2 YYNGEE. The CDR3 region has the DNA TGTGCCAGCAGCGTAGCAGGGGTGGACGAGCAGTACTTC. Encoded protein: CASSVAGVDEQYF.

The chain employs TRBV4-1 and TRBJ1-2, with a tentative D call TRBD1 (6 bases). The CDR3 sequence is 15 residues long. Germline V CDR1 and CDR2: MGHRA, YSYEKL. Between the trimmed V and J ends, which lost 4 bases and 6 bases, there was a span of 18 bases. The DNA for the CDR3 is TGCGCCAGCAGCCGCGACATAACAGGGTTAGATGGCTACACCTTC. It encodes CASSRDITGLDGYTF.